This T cell receptor beta chain was captured in a study of T cell responses to AZD1222 COVID-19 vaccine. Study-level points and caveats: Baseline seropositivity occurred in only a handful of AZD1222 recipients. Scientists sampled the repertoires only once the peak T cell response had passed. White British ancestry dominated among donors, who included more females, and clonal diversity was possibly underestimated.

To note about this clone: Antigen specificity is unknown.

The repertoire was sequenced with immunoSEQ multiplex PCR; TCRdb's copy has only in-frame clones and lacks some. Seen here are more than 250,000 clones, more than 80% observed once, and the top ten hold around 0.6%. The CDR3 loop spans 14 amino acids. Germline V gene data show CDR1 as SGHDT and CDR2 as YYEEEE. Trimming pared 4 bases from V and 0 bases from J, leaving 9 bases between. The V and J genes are TRBV5-6 and TRBJ2-3; perhaps TRBD2 as D (6 bases). The specimen was peripheral blood, collected on day 0 of AZD1222 vaccination. This TCR came from an adult in good health. The CDR3, as DNA: TGTGCCAGCAGCCCCGGGACTAGCACAGATACGCAGTATTTT. Encoded protein: CASSPGTSTDTQYF.